This T cell receptor beta chain came from a study of T-cell reconstitution after alpha-beta-depleted transplantation in children. Study-wide findings and caveats: Surviving recipient T cells and thymic progenitors produced the high day-60 TCRbeta diversity seen in some patients. Fresh T-cell production supplied most of the T-cell counts and diversity seen one year after transplant.

Germline CDR1 KGHSH, CDR2 LQKENI. This CDR3 has 15 residues. V lost 1 base to trimming and J lost 0 bases, with 9 bases between them. The TCRbeta library was prepared with unique molecular identifiers. TCRdb re-analysed the PCR reads in MiXCR, keeping a single row per CDR3 protein. The sample includes some 140,000 distinct CDR3 sequences, around 9.8% of them seen just once. In this sample, this clonotype turned up a few times. What it recognizes is unknown. The chain carries TRBV18 and TRBJ1-1; D ambiguous. This clonotype was obtained from a girl in the first two years of life who had a stem cell transplant for combined immunodeficiency, so the T cells may come from the graft donor. Sample: PBMCs, mostly from graft donor cells, taken 180 days after TCRalphabeta/CD19-depleted stem cell transplant. CDR3 protein: CASSPREQMNTEAFF. CDR3 DNA sequence: TGTGCCAGCTCACCACGGGAGCAAATGAACACTGAAGCTTTCTTT.